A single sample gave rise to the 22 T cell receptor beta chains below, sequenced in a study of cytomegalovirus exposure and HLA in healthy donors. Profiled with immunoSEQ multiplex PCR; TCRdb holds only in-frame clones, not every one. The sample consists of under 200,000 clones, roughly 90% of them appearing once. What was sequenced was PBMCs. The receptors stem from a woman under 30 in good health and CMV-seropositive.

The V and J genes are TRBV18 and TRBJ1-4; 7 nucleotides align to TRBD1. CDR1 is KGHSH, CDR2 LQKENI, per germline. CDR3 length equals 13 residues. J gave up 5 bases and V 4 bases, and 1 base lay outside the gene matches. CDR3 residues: CASSLGQNEKLFF. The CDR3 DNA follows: TGTGCCAGCTCACTGGGACAGAATGAAAAACTGTTTTTT.

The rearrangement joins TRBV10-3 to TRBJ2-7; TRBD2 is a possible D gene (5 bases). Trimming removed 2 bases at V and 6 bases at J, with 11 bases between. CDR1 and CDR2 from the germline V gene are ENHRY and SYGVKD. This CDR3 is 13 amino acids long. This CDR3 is CAISENKGSEQYF. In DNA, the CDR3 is TGTGCCATCAGTGAGAACAAAGGGAGCGAGCAGTACTTC.

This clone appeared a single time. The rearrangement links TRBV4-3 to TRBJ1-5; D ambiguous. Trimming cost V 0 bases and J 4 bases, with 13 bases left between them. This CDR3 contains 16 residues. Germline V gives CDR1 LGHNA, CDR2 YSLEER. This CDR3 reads CASSQDFGQSNQPQHF. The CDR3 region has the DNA TGCGCCAGCAGCCAAGATTTCGGTCAATCAAATCAGCCCCAGCATTTT.

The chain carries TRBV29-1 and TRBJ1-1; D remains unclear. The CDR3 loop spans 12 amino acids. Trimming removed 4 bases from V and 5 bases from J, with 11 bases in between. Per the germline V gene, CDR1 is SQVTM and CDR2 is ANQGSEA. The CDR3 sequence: CSVGRRDTEAFF. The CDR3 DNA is TGCAGCGTTGGGCGTCGGGATACTGAAGCTTTCTTT. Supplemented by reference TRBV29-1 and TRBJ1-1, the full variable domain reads SAVISQKPSRDICQRGTSLTIQCQVDSQVTMMFWYRQQPGQSLTLIATANQGSEATYESGFVIDKFPISRPNLTFSTLTVSNMSPEDSSIYLCSVGRRDTEAFFGQGTRLTVV.

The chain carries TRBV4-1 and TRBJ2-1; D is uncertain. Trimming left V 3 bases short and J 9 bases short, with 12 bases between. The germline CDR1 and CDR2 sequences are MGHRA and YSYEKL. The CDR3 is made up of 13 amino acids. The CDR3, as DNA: TGCGCCAGCAGCCAGGAGACTCTATCTGAGCAGTTCTTC. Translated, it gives CASSQETLSEQFF.

CDR3: CASSHGHGQETQYF. The CDR3 nucleotides are TGTGCCAGCAGCCACGGACACGGACAAGAGACCCAGTACTTC. The V and J genes are TRBV7-3 and TRBJ2-5; D might be TRBD1 (5 bases). This CDR3 is built from 14 residues. Per germline, CDR1 SGHTA and CDR2 FQGTGA. V lost 5 bases to trimming and J lost 2 bases, with 12 bases between them.

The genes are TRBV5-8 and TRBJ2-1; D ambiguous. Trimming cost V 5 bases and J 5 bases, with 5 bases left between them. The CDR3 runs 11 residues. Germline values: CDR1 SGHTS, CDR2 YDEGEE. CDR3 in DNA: TGTGCCAGCAGACGGGACAATGAGCAGTTCTTC. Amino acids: CASRRDNEQFF.

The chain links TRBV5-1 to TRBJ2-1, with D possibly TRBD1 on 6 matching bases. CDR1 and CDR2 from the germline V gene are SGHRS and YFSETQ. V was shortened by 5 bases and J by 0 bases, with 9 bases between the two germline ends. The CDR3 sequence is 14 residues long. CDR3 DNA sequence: TGCGCCAGCAGTTCGGACAGCTCCTACAATGAGCAGTTCTTC. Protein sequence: CASSSDSSYNEQFF.

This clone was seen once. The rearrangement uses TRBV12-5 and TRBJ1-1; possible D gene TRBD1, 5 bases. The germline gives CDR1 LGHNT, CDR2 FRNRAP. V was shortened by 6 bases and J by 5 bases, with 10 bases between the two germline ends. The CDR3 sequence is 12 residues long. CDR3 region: CASGPGYTEAFF. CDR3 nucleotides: TGTGCTAGTGGACCAGGGTATACTGAAGCTTTCTTT.

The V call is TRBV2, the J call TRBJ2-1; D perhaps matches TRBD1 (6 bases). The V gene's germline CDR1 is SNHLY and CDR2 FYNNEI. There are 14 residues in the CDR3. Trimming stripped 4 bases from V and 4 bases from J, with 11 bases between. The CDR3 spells CASSVYRDYNEQFF. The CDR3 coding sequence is TGTGCCAGCAGTGTGTACAGGGATTACAATGAGCAGTTCTTC. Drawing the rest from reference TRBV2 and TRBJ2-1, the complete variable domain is EPEVTQTPSHQVTQMGQEVILRCVPISNHLYFYWYRQILGQKVEFLVSFYNNEISEKSEIFDDQFSVERPDGSNFTLKIRSTKLEDSAMYFCASSVYRDYNEQFFGPGTRLTVL.

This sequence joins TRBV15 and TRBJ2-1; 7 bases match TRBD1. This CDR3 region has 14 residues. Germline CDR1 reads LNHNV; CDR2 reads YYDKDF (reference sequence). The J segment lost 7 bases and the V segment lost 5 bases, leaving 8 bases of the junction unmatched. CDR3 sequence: CATSLRTGPNEQFF. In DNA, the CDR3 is TGTGCCACCAGCCTTCGGACAGGACCGAATGAGCAGTTCTTC.

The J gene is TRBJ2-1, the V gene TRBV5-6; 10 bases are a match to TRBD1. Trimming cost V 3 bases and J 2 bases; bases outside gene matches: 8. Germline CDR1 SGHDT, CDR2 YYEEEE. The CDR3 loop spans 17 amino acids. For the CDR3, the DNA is TGTGCCAGCAGCTGGGACAGGGGCCTAGGAACCTACAATGAGCAGTTCTTC. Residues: CASSWDRGLGTYNEQFF.

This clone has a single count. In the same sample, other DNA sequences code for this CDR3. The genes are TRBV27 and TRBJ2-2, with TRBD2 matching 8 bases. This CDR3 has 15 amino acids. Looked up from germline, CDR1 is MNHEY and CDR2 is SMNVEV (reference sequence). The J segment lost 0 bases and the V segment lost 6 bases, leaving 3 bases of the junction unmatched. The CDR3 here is CASRLAGANTGELFF. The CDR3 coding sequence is TGTGCCAGCAGGCTAGCGGGCGCGAACACCGGGGAGCTGTTTTTT.

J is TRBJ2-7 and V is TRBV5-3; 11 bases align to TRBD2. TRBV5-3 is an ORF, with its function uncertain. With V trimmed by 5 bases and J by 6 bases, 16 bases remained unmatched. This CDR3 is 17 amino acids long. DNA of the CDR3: TGTGCCAGAAGTTCTGCCTCTACTAGCGGGAGAAACGGCGAGCAGTACTTC. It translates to CARSSASTSGRNGEQYF.

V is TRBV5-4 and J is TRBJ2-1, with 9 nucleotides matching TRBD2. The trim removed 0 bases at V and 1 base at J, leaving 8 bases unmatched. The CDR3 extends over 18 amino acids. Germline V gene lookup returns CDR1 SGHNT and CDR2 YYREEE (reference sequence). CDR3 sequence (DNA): TGTGCCAGCAGCTTGGTTCGTTCTAGCGGGATTTCCTACAATGAGCAGTTCTTC. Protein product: CASSLVRSSGISYNEQFF.

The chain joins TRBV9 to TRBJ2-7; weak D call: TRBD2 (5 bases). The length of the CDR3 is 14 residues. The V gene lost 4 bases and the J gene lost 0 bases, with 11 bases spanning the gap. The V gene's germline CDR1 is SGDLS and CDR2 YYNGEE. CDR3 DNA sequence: TGTGCCAGCAGCCGCGAAGGGAGCTCCTACGAGCAGTACTTC. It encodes CASSREGSSYEQYF.

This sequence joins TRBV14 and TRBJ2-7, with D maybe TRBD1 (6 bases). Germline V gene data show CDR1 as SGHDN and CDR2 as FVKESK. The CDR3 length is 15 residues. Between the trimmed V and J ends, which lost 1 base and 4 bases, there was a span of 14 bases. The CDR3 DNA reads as TGTGCCAGCAGCCAAGGAGGGGGAAGAGGATACGAGCAGTACTTC. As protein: CASSQGGGRGYEQYF.

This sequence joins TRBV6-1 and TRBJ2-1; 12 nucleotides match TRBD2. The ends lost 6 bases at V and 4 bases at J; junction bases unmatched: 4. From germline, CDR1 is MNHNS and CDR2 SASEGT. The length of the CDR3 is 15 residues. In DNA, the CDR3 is TGTGCCAGCAGCGCGACTAGCGGGGGTTACAATGAGCAGTTCTTC. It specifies CASSATSGGYNEQFF.

The CDR3 nucleotides are TGTGCCAGCAGCTTAGGGTCTAGCGGGAGGACCGGGGAGCTGTTTTTT. Translation gives CASSLGSSGRTGELFF. The rearrangement uses TRBV7-9 and TRBJ2-2; 11 bases line up with TRBD2. CDR1 and CDR2 (germline): SEHNR, FQNEAQ (reference sequence). The length of the CDR3 is 16 residues. V shed 1 base and J 5 bases; nucleotides not matched to a gene: 3. Looking up the rest from reference TRBV7-9 and TRBJ2-2 gives the full variable domain: DTGVSQNPRHKITKRGQNVTFRCDPISEHNRLYWYRQTLGQGPEFLTYFQNEAQLEKSRLLSDRFSAERPKGSFSTLEIQRTEQGDSAMYLCASSLGSSGRTGELFFGEGSRLTVL.

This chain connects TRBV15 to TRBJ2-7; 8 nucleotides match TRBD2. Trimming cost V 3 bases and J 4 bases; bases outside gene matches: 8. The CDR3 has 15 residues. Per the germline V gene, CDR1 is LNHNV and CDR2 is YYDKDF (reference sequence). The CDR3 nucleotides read TGTGCCACCAGCAGTCGGGCTAGCGGGTTTTACGAGCAGTACTTC. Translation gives CATSSRASGFYEQYF.

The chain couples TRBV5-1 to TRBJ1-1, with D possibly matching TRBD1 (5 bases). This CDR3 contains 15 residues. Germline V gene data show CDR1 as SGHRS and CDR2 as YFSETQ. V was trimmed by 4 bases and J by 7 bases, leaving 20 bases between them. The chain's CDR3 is CASSTFPQGEYEAFF. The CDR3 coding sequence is TGCGCCAGCAGCACGTTCCCCCAGGGCGAATATGAAGCTTTCTTT.

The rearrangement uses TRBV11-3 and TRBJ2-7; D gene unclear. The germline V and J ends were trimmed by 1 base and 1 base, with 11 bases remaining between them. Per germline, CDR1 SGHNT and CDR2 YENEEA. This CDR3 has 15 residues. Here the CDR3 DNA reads TGTGCCAGCAGCTTAGGACGCGGTGGTTCCTACGAGCAGTACTTC. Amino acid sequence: CASSLGRGGSYEQYF.